One T cell receptor (beta chain) is described in this entry. The antigen is unknown. In germline, CDR1 is SGHTA, CDR2 FQGNSA. The CDR3 contains 16 residues. The V and J ends lost 5 bases and 9 bases respectively, with 20 bases between them. Clones were read by immunoSEQ multiplex PCR, and TCRdb kept only the in-frame ones, dropping some. The repertoire includes approximately 25,000 clones, almost 96% of them detected once, and 1.1% to 1.5% sits in the top ten. This specimen belongs to a study of T cell clonotyping in hematopoietic cell transplantation. Findings and limits, study-wide: Few recipient clonotypes overlapped donors; over 95% were de novo at given depth. Pathologically expanded recipient clonotypes increased progressively from day 30 to day 180 as diversity fell. Graft donor and pretransplant recipient Inverse Simpson Index values predicted broader posttransplant TCR diversity.

Sequencing was performed on peripheral blood mononuclear cells. This TCR derives from a man aged 45-65 years in good health. Some clones in this sample may be carry-over from other donors' samples. The chain uses TRBV7-2 and TRBJ1-6; possible D gene TRBD1, 6 bases. The CDR3 is CASSNAPTGRVSPLHF. The CDR3 region has the DNA TGTGCCAGCAGCAATGCCCCGACAGGACGAGTTTCACCCCTCCACTTT.